A selection of T cell receptor beta chains follows, all from one sample in a study of beta chain features in type 1 diabetes. Data came from immunoSEQ multiplex PCR; TCRdb stores just in-frame clones and leaves some out. This sample yields 300,000 to 400,000 clones, of which 10% to 15% are seen a single time; 0.017% belongs to the top ten. Sequencing was carried out using naive CD4+ T cells from blood. The receptors come from a man aged 18 to 30 in good health. Both conserved end residues are part of each CDR3. Fields, in order: D gene, V gene, clone size, J gene, CDR3 DNA, CDR3 protein. A D gene is named only where the DNA matches it firmly. Clone size is shown for a subset of rows, as once, few, many or a class of expanded clone.

d_call: TRBD1; v_call: TRBV30; clone_size: -; j_call: TRBJ2-2; cdr3_nt: TGTGCCTGGGGACAGGGGACGGGAACCGGGGAGCTGTTTTTT; cdr3_aa: CAWGQGTGTGELFF
d_call: TRBD2; v_call: TRBV6-5; clone_size: -; j_call: TRBJ2-1; cdr3_nt: TGTGCCAGCAGCCCGGGGCGGGGGGCCTACAATGAGCAGTTCTTC; cdr3_aa: CASSPGRGAYNEQFF
d_call: TRBD1; v_call: TRBV6-6; clone_size: -; j_call: TRBJ2-7; cdr3_nt: TGTGCCAGCACCGAGACAGGGTTACTAGGCGAGCAGTACTTC; cdr3_aa: CASTETGLLGEQYF
d_call: TRBD2; v_call: TRBV7-9; clone_size: -; j_call: TRBJ2-2; cdr3_nt: TGTGCCAGCAGTACCAAGCGGGGGGCGAACACCGGGGAGCTGTTTTTT; cdr3_aa: CASSTKRGANTGELFF
d_call: TRBD1; v_call: TRBV7-3; clone_size: -; j_call: TRBJ1-1; cdr3_nt: TGTGCCAGCAGCACTAGGACAGGTCGGACTGAAGCTTTCTTT; cdr3_aa: CASSTRTGRTEAFF
d_call: -; v_call: TRBV9; clone_size: -; j_call: TRBJ2-5; cdr3_nt: TGTGCCAGCAGCGTGGGGGCTGAGACCCAGTACTTC; cdr3_aa: CASSVGAETQYF
d_call: TRBD2; v_call: TRBV30; clone_size: few; j_call: TRBJ2-3; cdr3_nt: TGTGCCTGGAGTTCTAGCGGGGGATTCACAGATACGCAGTATTTT; cdr3_aa: CAWSSSGGFTDTQYF
d_call: -; v_call: TRBV10-3; clone_size: -; j_call: TRBJ2-2; cdr3_nt: TGTGCCATCAGGGGAGAGGGGGAGCTGTTTTTT; cdr3_aa: CAIRGEGELFF
d_call: -; v_call: TRBV7-2; clone_size: few; j_call: TRBJ1-6; cdr3_nt: TGTGCCAGCAGGCCGGGAAGGAATTCACCCCTCCACTTT; cdr3_aa: CASRPGRNSPLHF
d_call: -; v_call: TRBV4-2; clone_size: -; j_call: TRBJ2-2; cdr3_nt: TGTGCCAGCAGCCAAGATAGTCCGGGGACCGGGGAGCTGTTTTTT; cdr3_aa: CASSQDSPGTGELFF
d_call: -; v_call: TRBV19; clone_size: -; j_call: TRBJ1-2; cdr3_nt: TGTGCCAGTACCCCGGCCCGGGGGGCCCAATATGGCTACACCTTC; cdr3_aa: CASTPARGAQYGYTF
d_call: TRBD1; v_call: TRBV7-2; clone_size: -; j_call: TRBJ2-7; cdr3_nt: TGTGCCAGCAGCGTCCGGGGACAGGGGGACTACGAGCAGTACTTC; cdr3_aa: CASSVRGQGDYEQYF
d_call: -; v_call: TRBV5-1; clone_size: -; j_call: TRBJ2-3; cdr3_nt: TGCGCCAGCAGCCTAAACCGGGACTTGAGCACAGATACGCAGTATTTT; cdr3_aa: CASSLNRDLSTDTQYF
d_call: TRBD2; v_call: TRBV9; clone_size: -; j_call: TRBJ2-3; cdr3_nt: TGTGCCAGCAGCATTACTAGCGGGAGGAGTTCGGATACGCAGTATTTT; cdr3_aa: CASSITSGRSSDTQYF
d_call: TRBD1; v_call: TRBV6-6; clone_size: -; j_call: TRBJ1-2; cdr3_nt: TGTGCCAGCAGTGAGGACAGGGAAGGGGGCTACACCTTC; cdr3_aa: CASSEDREGGYTF
d_call: -; v_call: TRBV28; clone_size: -; j_call: TRBJ2-7; cdr3_nt: TGTGCCAGCAGTCCCCACGAGACAGGGAGGGAGCAGTACTTC; cdr3_aa: CASSPHETGREQYF
d_call: TRBD2; v_call: TRBV28; clone_size: -; j_call: TRBJ2-7; cdr3_nt: TGTGCCAGCAGCGACCCGGGGGGTAGCTCCTACGAGCAGTACTTC; cdr3_aa: CASSDPGGSSYEQYF
d_call: TRBD1; v_call: TRBV29-1; clone_size: few; j_call: TRBJ2-7; cdr3_nt: TGCAGCGTCAAAATTCCGGGACAGGGGAACGAGCAGTACTTC; cdr3_aa: CSVKIPGQGNEQYF
d_call: TRBD1; v_call: TRBV6-1; clone_size: few; j_call: TRBJ1-2; cdr3_nt: TGTGCCAGCAGTGCCGGGACAGGGCGAACAAACTATGGCTACACCTTC; cdr3_aa: CASSAGTGRTNYGYTF
d_call: TRBD1; v_call: TRBV16; clone_size: -; j_call: TRBJ2-3; cdr3_nt: TGTGCCAGCAGCCACCTAGACAGGGGGCGTAGCACAGATACGCAGTATTTT; cdr3_aa: CASSHLDRGRSTDTQYF
d_call: -; v_call: TRBV6-5; clone_size: few; j_call: TRBJ2-1; cdr3_nt: TGTGCCAGCAGTTACTCGGCTGAGCAGTTCTTC; cdr3_aa: CASSYSAEQFF
d_call: -; v_call: TRBV30; clone_size: few; j_call: TRBJ2-5; cdr3_nt: TGTGCCTGGAGTGCGGGGACACGGGAGACCCAGTACTTC; cdr3_aa: CAWSAGTRETQYF
d_call: TRBD1; v_call: TRBV7-9; clone_size: many; j_call: TRBJ2-1; cdr3_nt: TGTGCCAGCCAGCTTAGATACAGGGGGGATAATGAGCAGTTCTTC; cdr3_aa: CASQLRYRGDNEQFF
d_call: TRBD1; v_call: TRBV29-1; clone_size: few; j_call: TRBJ1-2; cdr3_nt: TGCAGCTCTAGGGACAGGCACTATGGCTACACCTTC; cdr3_aa: CSSRDRHYGYTF
d_call: -; v_call: TRBV5-1; clone_size: -; j_call: TRBJ2-2; cdr3_nt: TGCGCCAGCAGCTTGGCCTTGTCGAGGGCCGGGGAGCTGTTTTTT; cdr3_aa: CASSLALSRAGELFF
d_call: TRBD2; v_call: TRBV28; clone_size: -; j_call: TRBJ2-1; cdr3_nt: TGTGCCAGCAGTTTAGCGACTAGCGGGGGAGGGAATGAGCAGTTCTTC; cdr3_aa: CASSLATSGGGNEQFF
d_call: TRBD1; v_call: TRBV10-3; clone_size: few; j_call: TRBJ2-1; cdr3_nt: TGTGCCATCAGTGAGTCCAGGGGGAACAATGAGCAGTTCTTC; cdr3_aa: CAISESRGNNEQFF
d_call: TRBD1; v_call: TRBV5-1; clone_size: few; j_call: TRBJ2-5; cdr3_nt: TGCGCCAGCAGCTACCGGACAGGGGGCCAAGAGACCCAGTACTTC; cdr3_aa: CASSYRTGGQETQYF
d_call: -; v_call: TRBV9; clone_size: -; j_call: TRBJ2-7; cdr3_nt: TGTGCCAGCAGCGTAGGGCACAGCGGATTCTCCTACGAGCAGTACTTC; cdr3_aa: CASSVGHSGFSYEQYF
d_call: TRBD1; v_call: TRBV7-3; clone_size: -; j_call: TRBJ1-5; cdr3_nt: TGTGCCAGCAGCCCGGGACAGGGGATGAATGGGAGCAATCAGCCCCAGCATTTT; cdr3_aa: CASSPGQGMNGSNQPQHF
d_call: -; v_call: TRBV10-3; clone_size: -; j_call: TRBJ2-2; cdr3_nt: TGTGCCATCAGTGATCAGTCCCGGGAGCTGTTTTTT; cdr3_aa: CAISDQSRELFF
d_call: -; v_call: TRBV25-1; clone_size: -; j_call: TRBJ1-2; cdr3_nt: TGTGCCAGCAGTACCCAGCGTTGGGACACCTACTATGGCTACACCTTC; cdr3_aa: CASSTQRWDTYYGYTF
d_call: -; v_call: TRBV6-6; clone_size: -; j_call: TRBJ2-5; cdr3_nt: TGTGCCAGCAGCCTCACAGGTTACGAGACCCAGTACTTC; cdr3_aa: CASSLTGYETQYF
d_call: -; v_call: TRBV28; clone_size: -; j_call: TRBJ2-7; cdr3_nt: TGTGCCAGCACCCTCCGGGGGGCCCAACGGCAGTACTTC; cdr3_aa: CASTLRGAQRQYF
d_call: TRBD1; v_call: TRBV19; clone_size: few; j_call: TRBJ2-3; cdr3_nt: TGTGCCAGTAGTGACAGGGGTGCAGATACGCAGTATTTT; cdr3_aa: CASSDRGADTQYF
d_call: -; v_call: TRBV7-2; clone_size: -; j_call: TRBJ2-7; cdr3_nt: TGTGCCAGCAGCTTAGTTACAGGACTATCCTACGAGCAGTACTTC; cdr3_aa: CASSLVTGLSYEQYF
d_call: TRBD2; v_call: TRBV30; clone_size: few; j_call: TRBJ2-3; cdr3_nt: TGTGCCTGGAGCCCTTCGGGGGGGGCGCAGTATTTT; cdr3_aa: CAWSPSGGAQYF
d_call: TRBD1; v_call: TRBV7-2; clone_size: -; j_call: TRBJ1-5; cdr3_nt: TGTGCCAGCAGCCCAGGGGGCGGGAGCAATCAGCCCCAGCATTTT; cdr3_aa: CASSPGGGSNQPQHF
d_call: -; v_call: TRBV7-2; clone_size: -; j_call: TRBJ1-2; cdr3_nt: TGTGCCAGCAGCTTAGCATCGGGGGTCGACTATGGCTACACCTTC; cdr3_aa: CASSLASGVDYGYTF
d_call: TRBD1; v_call: TRBV2; clone_size: -; j_call: TRBJ1-5; cdr3_nt: TGTGCCAGCAGTGGGGACAGGGTGTCTGGTCAGCCCCAGCATTTT; cdr3_aa: CASSGDRVSGQPQHF
d_call: TRBD2; v_call: TRBV29-1; clone_size: -; j_call: TRBJ2-7; cdr3_nt: TGCAGCGCTCGGACTAGCGGGGGATACGAGCAGTACTTC; cdr3_aa: CSARTSGGYEQYF
d_call: -; v_call: TRBV28; clone_size: -; j_call: TRBJ1-5; cdr3_nt: TGTGCCAGCAGGACGGGGGGAAATCAGCCCCAGCATTTT; cdr3_aa: CASRTGGNQPQHF
d_call: TRBD1; v_call: TRBV19; clone_size: -; j_call: TRBJ2-1; cdr3_nt: TGTGCCAGTAGTATAATACAGGGGTCCAATGAGCAGTTCTTC; cdr3_aa: CASSIIQGSNEQFF
d_call: -; v_call: TRBV4-1; clone_size: -; j_call: TRBJ2-7; cdr3_nt: TGCGCCAGCAGCCAAAGGGACAACTACGAGCAGTACTTC; cdr3_aa: CASSQRDNYEQYF
d_call: -; v_call: TRBV29-1; clone_size: few; j_call: TRBJ2-7; cdr3_nt: TGCAGCGTAGCAGACAGGATCCACGAGCAGTACTTC; cdr3_aa: CSVADRIHEQYF
d_call: TRBD1; v_call: TRBV9; clone_size: few; j_call: TRBJ2-1; cdr3_nt: TGTGCCAGCAGCCCAAAGGGACAGGCTTACAATGAGCAGTTCTTC; cdr3_aa: CASSPKGQAYNEQFF
d_call: TRBD1; v_call: TRBV5-1; clone_size: -; j_call: TRBJ2-5; cdr3_nt: TGCGCCAGCAGCGTCGGGACAGGGAATACGGAGACCCAGTACTTC; cdr3_aa: CASSVGTGNTETQYF
d_call: -; v_call: TRBV7-3; clone_size: -; j_call: TRBJ1-1; cdr3_nt: TGTGCCAGCAGCTTACAGGGATTGAACACTGAAGCTTTCTTT; cdr3_aa: CASSLQGLNTEAFF
d_call: TRBD1; v_call: TRBV2; clone_size: once; j_call: TRBJ2-5; cdr3_nt: TGTGCCAGCAGTGAAGTTTACGACAGGGGCCCGGAGACCCAGTACTTC; cdr3_aa: CASSEVYDRGPETQYF
d_call: -; v_call: TRBV9; clone_size: -; j_call: TRBJ2-7; cdr3_nt: TGTGCCAGCAGCGCGGCCAGATACGGGGACTTCCTCTCCTACGAGCAGTACTTC; cdr3_aa: CASSAARYGDFLSYEQYF
d_call: -; v_call: TRBV5-6; clone_size: few; j_call: TRBJ2-3; cdr3_nt: TGTGCCAGCAGCACGGACCGGGGAGATACGCAGTATTTT; cdr3_aa: CASSTDRGDTQYF
d_call: TRBD1; v_call: TRBV6-1; clone_size: -; j_call: TRBJ2-7; cdr3_nt: TGTGCCATCAGTGTCCCCGACGGGACAGGGGAATGGAACGAGCAGTACTTC; cdr3_aa: CAISVPDGTGEWNEQYF
d_call: TRBD1; v_call: TRBV5-3; clone_size: few; j_call: TRBJ2-7; cdr3_nt: TGTGCCAGAAGCGGACAGGTGGAGCAGTACTTC; cdr3_aa: CARSGQVEQYF
d_call: TRBD2; v_call: TRBV29-1; clone_size: -; j_call: TRBJ2-5; cdr3_nt: TGCAGCGTTGAGATCTTAGCGGGAGACTACCAAGAGACCCAGTACTTC; cdr3_aa: CSVEILAGDYQETQYF
d_call: -; v_call: TRBV7-2; clone_size: few; j_call: TRBJ1-5; cdr3_nt: TGTGCCAGCAGCTTAGACAACGGCAATCAGCCCCAGCATTTT; cdr3_aa: CASSLDNGNQPQHF
d_call: TRBD1; v_call: TRBV6-1; clone_size: -; j_call: TRBJ2-3; cdr3_nt: TGTGCCAGCAGCGACACCGGACAGGGGAAGCAGTATTTT; cdr3_aa: CASSDTGQGKQYF
d_call: TRBD2; v_call: TRBV7-2; clone_size: -; j_call: TRBJ2-7; cdr3_nt: TGTGCCAGCAGCTTACGGGCGGGAGGATCCTACGAGCAGTACTTC; cdr3_aa: CASSLRAGGSYEQYF
d_call: -; v_call: TRBV13; clone_size: -; j_call: TRBJ1-2; cdr3_nt: TGTGCCAGCAGCTTAGGCCGGGGTAGTTATGGCTACACCTTC; cdr3_aa: CASSLGRGSYGYTF
d_call: -; v_call: TRBV9; clone_size: -; j_call: TRBJ2-5; cdr3_nt: TGTGCCAGCAGCGTAGGACAGAACCAAGAGACCCAGTACTTC; cdr3_aa: CASSVGQNQETQYF
d_call: -; v_call: TRBV6-6; clone_size: few; j_call: TRBJ1-4; cdr3_nt: TGTGCCAGCAGTTACCGGGGGGAGTGGCAGGAAAAACTGTTTTTT; cdr3_aa: CASSYRGEWQEKLFF